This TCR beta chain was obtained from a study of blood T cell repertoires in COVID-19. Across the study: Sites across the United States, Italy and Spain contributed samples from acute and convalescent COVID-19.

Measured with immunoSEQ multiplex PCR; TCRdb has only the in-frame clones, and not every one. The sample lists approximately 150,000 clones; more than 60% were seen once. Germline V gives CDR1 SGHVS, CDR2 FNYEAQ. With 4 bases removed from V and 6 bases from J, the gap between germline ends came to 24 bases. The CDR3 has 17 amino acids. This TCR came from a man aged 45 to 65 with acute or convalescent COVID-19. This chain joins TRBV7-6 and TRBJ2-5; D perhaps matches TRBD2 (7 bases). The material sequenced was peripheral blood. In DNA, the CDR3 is TGTGCCAGCAGCTACCGGACTAGGGGGTCAAGGAGTCAGACCCAGTACTTC. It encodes CASSYRTRGSRSQTQYF.